One and the same sample provided the 9 T cell receptor beta chains below, sequenced in a study of T cells in women clearing cervical HPV infection. This table comes from immunoSEQ multiplex PCR, and its TCRdb copy is limited to in-frame clones, with some not included. The table lists roughly 19,000 clones. What was sequenced was blood buffy coat. The source of these receptors is a woman between 18 and 70 years old with a cervical HPV16 infection that either progressed to CIN3+ or cleared (not recorded which).

On this clone itself: With the read ending 3 residues before the CDR3 end, the germline J gene is used to fill in that end. V is TRBV20-1 and J is TRBJ1-2, with 7 positions matching TRBD1. CDR1 is DFQATT and CDR2 is SNEGSKA in the germline V gene (reference sequence). J lost 0 bases, V lost 7 bases, and 14 bases had no gene match. The CDR3 totals 16 residues. The covered CDR3 bases are TGCAGTGTTGGGACAGCCCAAACTTATTCTAACTATGGC. Amino acid sequence: CSVGTAQTYSNYG. The entire CDR3 sequence reads CSVGTAQTYSNYGYTF.

Concerning this clone: The read terminates 3 residues ahead of where the CDR3 ends, so the germline J gene completes it. The rearrangement joins TRBV7-2 to TRBJ2-1; possible D gene TRBD2, 6 bases. Germline V gives CDR1 SGHTA, CDR2 FQGNSA. V lost 0 bases and J lost 5, with 14 bases in between. The CDR3 loop spans 16 amino acids. The DNA read from the CDR3 is TGTGCCAGCAGCTTAGCTGGCGGGACGGGGGACAATGAG. Protein: CASSLAGGTGDNE. In full, the CDR3 reads CASSLAGGTGDNEQFF.

This chain's CDR3 is CASRPRTGGETQYF. CDR3 bases read: TGTGCCAGCAGGCCCCGGACAGGGGGTGAGACG. The rearrangement links TRBV2 to TRBJ2-3; 10 nucleotides align to TRBD1. The CDR3 end lies 3 residues beyond the end of the read and is filled in from the germline J gene. CDR1 is SNHLY and CDR2 is FYNNEI in the germline V gene. The CDR3 totals 14 residues.

Worth noting for this clone: Germline and junction disagree at one end, which may indicate a read error. The CDR3 extends 3 residues past the end of the read, so its final part is completed from the germline J gene. The V gene is TRBV18, the J gene TRBJ1-4, with 7 bases fitting TRBD1. The germline V gene has CDR1 KGHSH and CDR2 LQKENI. The CDR3 consists of 17 residues. CDR3 bases read: TGTGCCAGCCCACCCCTGACAGGGAGCTCCTATAATTCACCA. Amino acids: CASPPLTGSSYNSP. In full, the CDR3 is CASPPLTGSSYNSPLFF. Variable domain in full (rest from reference TRBV18 and TRBJ1-4): NAGVMQNPRHLVRRRGQEARLRCSPMKGHSHVYWYRQLPEEGLKFMVYLQKENIIDESGMPKERFSAEFPKEGPSILRIQQVVRGDSAAYFCASPPLTGSSYNSPLFFGSGTQLSVL.

About this clone: The missing CDR3 end, 3 residues past where the read stops, is filled in from the germline J gene. The chain carries TRBV5-1 and TRBJ2-5; D is possibly TRBD2 (5 bases). CDR3 size: 14 residues. Germline V gene sequence: CDR1 SGHRS, CDR2 YFSETQ. V shed 0 bases and J shed 5 bases, with 11 bases lying between them. The CDR3 bases that were read are TGCGCCAGCAGCTTGGGCTTTACGGGGGAGACC. Translation: CASSLGFTGET. The entire CDR3 protein is CASSLGFTGETQYF.

Considering frequency, this clone is medium-sized (0.01 to 0.1%). The CDR3 end lies 3 residues beyond the end of the read and is filled in from the germline J gene. The J gene is TRBJ1-6, the V gene TRBV7-6, with 7 bases fitting TRBD1. The J segment lost 5 bases and the V segment lost 5 bases, leaving 6 bases of the junction unmatched. CDR3 length: 15 amino acids. Germline lookup yields CDR1 SGHVS and CDR2 FNYEAQ. CDR3 amino acids: CASSPQGQNNSPLHF. The part of the CDR3 DNA that was read is TGTGCCAGCAGCCCTCAGGGACAGAATAATTCACCC.

As to this clone: From the germline J gene comes the end of the CDR3, since the read stops 3 residues before it. V is TRBV20-1 and J is TRBJ2-2, with 11 bases fitting TRBD2. V trimming: 2 bases; J trimming: 7 bases; junction bases outside the gene matches: 3. CDR1 is DFQATT, CDR2 SNEGSKA, per germline (reference sequence). The CDR3 covers 14 residues. Here the CDR3 reads CSARISGRGGELFF. The CDR3 bases that were read are TGCAGTGCTAGAATTAGCGGGAGGGGCGGGGAG.

In the case of this clone: The read ends 3 residues shy of where the CDR3 ends; the end is completed using the germline J gene. The chain uses TRBV6-2 or TRBV6-3 and TRBJ2-3, with a tentative D call TRBD2 (6 bases). Trimming stripped 5 bases from V and 3 bases from J, with 18 bases between. The CDR3 runs 16 residues. Per germline, CDR1 MNHEY and CDR2 SVGEGT. The DNA read from the CDR3 is TGTGCCAGCAGTCAAACGAGGAGGGCGATAACAGATACG. This codes for CASSQTRRAITDT. The whole CDR3 protein reads CASSQTRRAITDTQYF.

Note on this clone: The CDR3 end is not reached by the read, which stops 3 residues before it; the germline J gene fills it in. V gene TRBV19 combines with J gene TRBJ1-6; D possibly corresponds to TRBD1 (5 bases). The V end lost 4 bases, the J end lost 8 bases, and 12 bases lay between the germline ends. CDR1 is LNHDA and CDR2 is SQIVND in the germline V gene (reference sequence). This CDR3 has 14 amino acids. This CDR3 reads CASSKQGQDSPLHF. The sequenced part of the CDR3 DNA is TGTGCCAGTAGTAAGCAGGGTCAGGATTCACCC.